The sequence of this T cell receptor (beta chain) was determined in a study of T cell repertoires in cytomegalovirus infection. About the study: Both a matching HLA type and CMV infection were indicated by public TCR beta signatures.

The CDR3 length is 15 residues. Germline lookup yields CDR1 SGHTA and CDR2 FQGNSA. With 3 bases clipped from V and 3 bases from J, the junction kept 7 bases outside the gene matches. This clonotype has a handful of counts. Its cognate antigen is unknown. TCRdb re-called the reads with MiXCR, one entry per CDR3 protein. This sample carries fewer than 350,000 distinct CDR3 sequences, more than 8% of them seen once, and the ten largest clones take 3.5% to 4.5%. The study's findings and limits: Cumulated frequencies of public TCR beta families served to identify carriers of CMV plus the relevant HLA. The response measured ex vivo was dominated by TCR beta clonotypes (HLA-C-restricted and CMV-specific).

The chain couples TRBV7-2 to TRBJ2-7; 8 bases align to TRBD1. Sequenced material: PBMCs. The clonotype was recovered from a human donor in good health (CMV status not recorded). Some clones in this sample may be carry-over from other donors' samples. The CDR3 here is CASSFQVGQGYEQYF. CDR3 in DNA: TGTGCCAGCAGCTTCCAAGTAGGACAGGGCTACGAGCAGTACTTC.